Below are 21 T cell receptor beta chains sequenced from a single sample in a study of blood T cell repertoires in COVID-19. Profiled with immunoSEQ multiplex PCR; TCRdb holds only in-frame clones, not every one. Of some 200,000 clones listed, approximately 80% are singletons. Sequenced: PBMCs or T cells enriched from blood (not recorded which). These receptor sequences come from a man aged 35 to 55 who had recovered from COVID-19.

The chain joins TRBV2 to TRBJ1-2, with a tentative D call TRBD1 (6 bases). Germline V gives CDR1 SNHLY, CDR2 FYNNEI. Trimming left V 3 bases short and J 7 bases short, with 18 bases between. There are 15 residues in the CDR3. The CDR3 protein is CASSDPGQGLFGYTF. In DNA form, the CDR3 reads TGTGCCAGCAGTGATCCGGGGCAGGGGCTTTTTGGCTACACCTTC. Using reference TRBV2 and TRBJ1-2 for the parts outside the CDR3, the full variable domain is EPEVTQTPSHQVTQMGQEVILRCVPISNHLYFYWYRQILGQKVEFLVSFYNNEISEKSEIFDDQFSVERPDGSNFTLKIRSTKLEDSAMYFCASSDPGQGLFGYTFGSGTRLTVV.

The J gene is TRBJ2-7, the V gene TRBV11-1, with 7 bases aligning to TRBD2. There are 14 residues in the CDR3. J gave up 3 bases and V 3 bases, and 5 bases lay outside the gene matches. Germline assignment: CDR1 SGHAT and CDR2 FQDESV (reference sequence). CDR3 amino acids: CASSFWTGGYEQYF. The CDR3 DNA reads TGTGCCAGCAGCTTCTGGACGGGAGGCTACGAGCAGTACTTC.

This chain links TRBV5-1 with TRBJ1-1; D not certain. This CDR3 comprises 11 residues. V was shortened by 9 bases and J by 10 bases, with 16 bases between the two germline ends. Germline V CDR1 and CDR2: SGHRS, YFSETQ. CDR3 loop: CATTLNGGAFF. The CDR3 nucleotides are TGCGCCACCACGTTAAACGGTGGAGCTTTCTTT.

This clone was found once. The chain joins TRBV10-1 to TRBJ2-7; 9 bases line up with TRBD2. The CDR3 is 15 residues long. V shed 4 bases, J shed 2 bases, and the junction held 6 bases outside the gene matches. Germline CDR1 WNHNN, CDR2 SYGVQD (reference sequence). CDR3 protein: CASSGATSGPYEQYF. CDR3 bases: TGCGCCAGCAGTGGAGCGACTAGCGGTCCCTACGAGCAGTACTTC.

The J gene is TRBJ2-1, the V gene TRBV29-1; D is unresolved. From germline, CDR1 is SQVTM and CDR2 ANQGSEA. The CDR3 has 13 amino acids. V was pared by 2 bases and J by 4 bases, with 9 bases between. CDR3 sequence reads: CSVEQENYNEQFF. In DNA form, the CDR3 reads TGCAGCGTTGAACAGGAAAATTACAATGAGCAGTTCTTC.

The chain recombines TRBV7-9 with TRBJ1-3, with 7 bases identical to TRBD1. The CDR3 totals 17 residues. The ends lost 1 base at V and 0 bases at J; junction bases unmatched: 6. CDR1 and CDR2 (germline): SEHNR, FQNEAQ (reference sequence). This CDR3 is CASSLGQGRNSGNTIYF. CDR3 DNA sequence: TGTGCCAGCAGCTTAGGACAGGGCCGTAACTCTGGAAACACCATATATTTT.

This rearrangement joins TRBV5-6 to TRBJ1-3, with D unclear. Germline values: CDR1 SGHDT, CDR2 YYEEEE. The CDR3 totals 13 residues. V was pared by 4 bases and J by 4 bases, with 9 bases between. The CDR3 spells CASSRSRGNTIYF. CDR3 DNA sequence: TGTGCCAGCAGCCGCTCCAGAGGAAACACCATATATTTT.

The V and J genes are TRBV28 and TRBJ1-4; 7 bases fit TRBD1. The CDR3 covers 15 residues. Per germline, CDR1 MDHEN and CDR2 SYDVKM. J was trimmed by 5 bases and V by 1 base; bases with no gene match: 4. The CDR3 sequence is CASSLLGTANEKLFF. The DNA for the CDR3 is TGTGCCAGCAGTTTATTAGGGACAGCGAATGAAAAACTGTTTTTT. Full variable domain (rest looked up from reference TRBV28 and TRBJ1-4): DVKVTQSSRYLVKRTGEKVFLECVQDMDHENMFWYRQDPGLGLRLIYFSYDVKMKEKGDIPEGYSVSREKKERFSLILESASTNQTSMYLCASSLLGTANEKLFFGSGTQLSVL.

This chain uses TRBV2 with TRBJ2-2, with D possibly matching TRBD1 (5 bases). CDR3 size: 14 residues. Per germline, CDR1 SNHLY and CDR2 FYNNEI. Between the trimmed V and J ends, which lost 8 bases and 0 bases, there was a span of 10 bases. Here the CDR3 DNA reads TGTGCCAGCGACAGCGTTCCGAACACCGGGGAGCTGTTTTTT. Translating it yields CASDSVPNTGELFF.

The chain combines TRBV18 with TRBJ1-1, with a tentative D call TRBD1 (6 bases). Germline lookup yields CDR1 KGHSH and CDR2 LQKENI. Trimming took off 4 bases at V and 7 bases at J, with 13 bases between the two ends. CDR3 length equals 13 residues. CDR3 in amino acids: CASSRTETREAFF. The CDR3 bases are TGTGCCAGCTCACGGACAGAGACCCGTGAAGCTTTCTTT.

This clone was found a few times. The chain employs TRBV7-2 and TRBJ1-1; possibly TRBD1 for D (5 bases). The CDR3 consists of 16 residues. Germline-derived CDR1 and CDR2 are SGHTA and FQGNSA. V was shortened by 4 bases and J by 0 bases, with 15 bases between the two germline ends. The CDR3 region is CASSYPPDTLNTEAFF. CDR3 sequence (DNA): TGTGCCAGCAGCTACCCCCCGGACACCCTGAACACTGAAGCTTTCTTT. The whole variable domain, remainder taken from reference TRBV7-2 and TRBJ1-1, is GAGVSQSPSNKVTEKGKDVELRCDPISGHTALYWYRQSLGQGLEFLIYFQGNSAPDKSGLPSDRFSAERTGGSVSTLTIQRTQQEDSAVYLCASSYPPDTLNTEAFFGQGTRLTVV.

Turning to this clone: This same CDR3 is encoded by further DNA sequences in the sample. The CDR3 spells CASSPSGGATDTQYF. The CDR3 bases are TGTGCCAGTAGTCCTAGCGGGGGGGCCACAGATACGCAGTATTTT. The genes are TRBV19 and TRBJ2-3; 12 bases fit TRBD2. The CDR3 extends over 15 amino acids. Germline V gene sequence: CDR1 LNHDA, CDR2 SQIVND (reference sequence). Losses at the gene ends were 5 bases for V and 2 bases for J; bases not matched to a gene: 2.

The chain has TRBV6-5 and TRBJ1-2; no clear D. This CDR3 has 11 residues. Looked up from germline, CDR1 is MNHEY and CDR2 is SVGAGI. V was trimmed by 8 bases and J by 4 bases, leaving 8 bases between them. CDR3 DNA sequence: TGTGCCAGCGGTCGGGGCTATGGCTACACCTTC. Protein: CASGRGYGYTF.

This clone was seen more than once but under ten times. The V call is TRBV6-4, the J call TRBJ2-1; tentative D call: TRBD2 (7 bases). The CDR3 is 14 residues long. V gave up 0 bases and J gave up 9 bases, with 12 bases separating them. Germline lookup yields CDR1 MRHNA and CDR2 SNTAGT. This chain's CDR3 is CASSDSGGASEQFF. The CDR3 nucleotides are TGTGCCAGCAGTGACTCGGGGGGGGCAAGTGAGCAGTTCTTC.

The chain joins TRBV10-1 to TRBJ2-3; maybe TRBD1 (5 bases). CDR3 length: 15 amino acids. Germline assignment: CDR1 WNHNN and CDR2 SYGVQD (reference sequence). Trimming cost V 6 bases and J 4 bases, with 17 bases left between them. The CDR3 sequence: CASRRSRQGPDTQYF. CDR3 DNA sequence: TGCGCCAGCAGGAGAAGCAGGCAGGGCCCAGATACGCAGTATTTT.

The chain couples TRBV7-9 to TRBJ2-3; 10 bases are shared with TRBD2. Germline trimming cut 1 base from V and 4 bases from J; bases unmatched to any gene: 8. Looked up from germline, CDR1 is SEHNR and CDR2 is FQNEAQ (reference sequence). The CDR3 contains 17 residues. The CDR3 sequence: CASSLVGASGSPDTQYF. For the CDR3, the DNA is TGTGCCAGCAGCTTAGTAGGGGCTAGCGGGAGCCCAGATACGCAGTATTTT.

The CDR3 DNA follows: TGTGCCACCAGCAGAGATAGAAGCAATGAGCAGTTCTTC. Translated: CATSRDRSNEQFF. This sequence joins TRBV15 and TRBJ2-1, with D uncertain. The CDR3 length is 13 residues. From germline, CDR1 is LNHNV and CDR2 YYDKDF (reference sequence). The germline V and J ends were trimmed by 0 bases and 6 bases, with 6 bases remaining between them.

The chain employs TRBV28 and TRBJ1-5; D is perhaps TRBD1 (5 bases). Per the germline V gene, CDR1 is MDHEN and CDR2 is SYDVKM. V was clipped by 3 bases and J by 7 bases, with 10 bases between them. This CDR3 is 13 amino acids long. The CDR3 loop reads CASSLPGRQPQHF. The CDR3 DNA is TGTGCCAGCAGTTTGCCAGGGCGCCAGCCCCAGCATTTT.

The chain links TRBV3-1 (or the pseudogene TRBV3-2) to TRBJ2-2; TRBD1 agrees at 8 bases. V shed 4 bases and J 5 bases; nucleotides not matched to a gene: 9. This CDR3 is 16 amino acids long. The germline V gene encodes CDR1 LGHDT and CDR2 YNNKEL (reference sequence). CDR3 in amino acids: CASSRSDRGRTGELFF. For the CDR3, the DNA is TGTGCCAGCAGCCGCTCCGACAGGGGAAGGACCGGGGAGCTGTTTTTT.

CDR3 protein: CASSQSTDTQYF. CDR3 in DNA: TGTGCCAGCAGCCAAAGCACAGATACGCAGTATTTT. V gene TRBV7-3 combines with J gene TRBJ2-3; D gene ambiguous. V lost 5 bases, J lost 0 bases, and 3 bases lay in between. CDR1 and CDR2 from the germline V gene are SGHTA and FQGTGA. The length of the CDR3 is 12 residues.

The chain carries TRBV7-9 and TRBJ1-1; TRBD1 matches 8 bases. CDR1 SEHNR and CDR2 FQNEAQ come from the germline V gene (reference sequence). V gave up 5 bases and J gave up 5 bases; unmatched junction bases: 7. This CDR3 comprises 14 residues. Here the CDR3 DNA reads TGTGCCAGCAGCCATCTACAGGGGGGTACTGAAGCTTTCTTT. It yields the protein CASSHLQGGTEAFF.